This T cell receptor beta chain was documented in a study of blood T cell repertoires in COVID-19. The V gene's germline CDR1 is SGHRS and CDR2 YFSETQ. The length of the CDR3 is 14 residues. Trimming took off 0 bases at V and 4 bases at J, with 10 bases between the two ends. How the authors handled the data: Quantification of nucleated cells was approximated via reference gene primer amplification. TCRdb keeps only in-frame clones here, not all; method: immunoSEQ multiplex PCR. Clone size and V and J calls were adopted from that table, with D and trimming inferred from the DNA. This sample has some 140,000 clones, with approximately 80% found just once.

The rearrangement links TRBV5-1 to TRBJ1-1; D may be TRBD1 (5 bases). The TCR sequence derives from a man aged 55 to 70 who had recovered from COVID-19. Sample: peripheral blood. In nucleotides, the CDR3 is TGCGCCAGCAGCTTGGACGGCAGGGTCACTGAAGCTTTCTTT. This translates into CASSLDGRVTEAFF.